A single sample gave rise to the 8 T cell receptor beta chains below, sequenced in a study of T cells in Graves' hyperthyroidism and ophthalmopathy. Using RNA transcripts as the source, TCR beta CDR3 regions were amplified. The HTBI primer set served for first-round RT-PCR of the TCR CDR3. From the multiplex PCR reads, TCRdb called clonotypes with MiXCR, one entry per CDR3 protein. This table has more than 300,000 distinct CDR3 sequences, less than 15% appearing once. The sequencing sample was made of blood. The source is a woman aged 18 to 35 with Graves' hyperthyroidism.

Note on this clonotype: A much larger clone lies a single base off, so this may be a read error. This chain connects TRBV15 to TRBJ2-4; weak D call: TRBD1 (5 bases). Germline loops: CDR1 LNHNV, CDR2 YYDKDF (reference sequence). The CDR3 is 16 residues long. Trimming stripped 0 bases from V and 4 bases from J, with 13 bases between. The CDR3 reads CATSRDGAGSKNIQYF. DNA for the CDR3: TGTGCCACCAGCAGAGATGGGGCAGGGTCGAAAAACATTCAGTACTTC.

This clonotype was found many times. This chain uses TRBV3-1 with TRBJ1-3; D unclear. Trimming removed 7 bases from V and 4 bases from J, with 17 bases in between. CDR3 size: 15 residues. Per germline, CDR1 LGHDT and CDR2 YNNKEL (reference sequence). The CDR3 coding sequence is TGTGCCAGCATCGCCTCGGAGGCGAGGGGAAACACCATATATTTT. This codes for CASIASEARGNTIYF.

This clonotype was detected many times. V and J are TRBV24-1 and TRBJ2-5, with D hard to call. The CDR3 contains 14 residues. Germline-derived CDR1 and CDR2 are KGHDR and SFDVKD. Trimming took off 4 bases at V and 2 bases at J, with 10 bases between the two ends. The chain's CDR3 is CATSDTYLQETQYF. The CDR3 nucleotides read TGTGCCACCAGTGACACATATCTTCAAGAGACCCAGTACTTC.

This clonotype was seen many times. The chain carries TRBV19 and TRBJ2-1; D may be TRBD2 (5 bases). The CDR3 totals 14 residues. Per germline, CDR1 LNHDA and CDR2 SQIVND (reference sequence). Trimming cost V 5 bases and J 1 base, with 9 bases left between them. CDR3 sequence reads: CASSFRGSYNEQFF. The CDR3 bases are TGTGCCAGTAGTTTCCGGGGATCCTACAATGAGCAGTTCTTC.

This clonotype was detected a few times. The genes are TRBV6-1 and TRBJ2-3; D may be TRBD1 (6 bases). Germline V gene sequence: CDR1 MNHNS, CDR2 SASEGT. V was clipped by 5 bases and J by 6 bases, with 12 bases between them. This CDR3 comprises 13 residues. The DNA of the CDR3 is TGTGCCAGCAGTTCCCTGAGGGGGGATACGCAGTATTTT. This codes for CASSSLRGDTQYF.

Ten or more counts support this clonotype. In nucleotides, the CDR3 is TGTGCCAGCAGCTTTACAGGATACTATGGCTACACCTTC. Translating gives CASSFTGYYGYTF. The chain couples TRBV7-8 to TRBJ1-2; D perhaps matches TRBD1 (5 bases). V gave up 3 bases and J gave up 3 bases, with 8 bases separating them. This CDR3 is 13 amino acids long. CDR1 is SGHVS, CDR2 FQNEAQ, per germline.

For this clonotype: One end of the junction varies from germline; a read error may be responsible. J is TRBJ2-2 and V is TRBV7-2; tentatively, D is TRBD1 (7 bases). From germline, CDR1 is SGHTA and CDR2 FQGNSA. The CDR3 contains 16 residues. CDR3 sequence reads: CASSFSGGIDTGGLFF. The CDR3 DNA reads TGTGCCAGCAGCTTTTCAGGGGGAATTGACACCGGGGGGCTGTTTTTT.

This clonotype was picked up many times. This chain connects TRBV13 to TRBJ2-2; D may match TRBD1 or TRBD2 (6 bases each). The CDR3 loop spans 15 amino acids. Trimming shortened V by 3 bases and J by 4 bases, and 12 bases separated the two germline ends. Per germline, CDR1 PRHDT and CDR2 FYEKMQ (reference sequence). The DNA for the CDR3 is TGTGCCAGCAGCTTTAGGGGGGTCGGCACCGGGGAGCTGTTTTTT. It codes for CASSFRGVGTGELFF.